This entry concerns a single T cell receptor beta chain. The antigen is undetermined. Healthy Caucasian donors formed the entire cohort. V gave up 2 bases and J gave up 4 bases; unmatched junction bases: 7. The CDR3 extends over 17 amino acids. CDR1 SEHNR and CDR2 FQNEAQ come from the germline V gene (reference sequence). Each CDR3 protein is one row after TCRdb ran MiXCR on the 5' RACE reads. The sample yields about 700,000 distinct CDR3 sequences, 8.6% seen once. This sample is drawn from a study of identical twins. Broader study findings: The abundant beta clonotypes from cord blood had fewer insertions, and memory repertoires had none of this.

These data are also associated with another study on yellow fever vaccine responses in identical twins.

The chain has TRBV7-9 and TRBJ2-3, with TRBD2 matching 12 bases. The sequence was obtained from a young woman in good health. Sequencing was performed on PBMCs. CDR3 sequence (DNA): TGTGCCAGCAGCTTACAAACTAGCGGGGGGTTTGCAGATACGCAGTATTTT. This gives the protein CASSLQTSGGFADTQYF.